The rows below give T cell receptor beta chains drawn from one sample of a study of blood T cell repertoires in COVID-19. Clones were sequenced by immunoSEQ multiplex PCR, and TCRdb holds only the in-frame ones, with some missing. Of roughly 180,000 clones in the sample, 75% to 90% were seen once. Sequencing was done on a sample of PBMCs or T cells enriched from blood (not recorded which). The receptors originated from a man aged 40-55 years who had recovered from COVID-19. CDR3s include the opening cysteine and the closing phenylalanine or tryptophan. Fields, in order: J gene, clone size, D gene, V gene, CDR3 DNA, CDR3 protein. A D gene is named only where the DNA matches it firmly. Only some rows state a clone size, as once, few, many or a class for expanded clones.

J gene: TRBJ1-5
clone size: -
D gene: -
V gene: TRBV18
CDR3 DNA: TGTGCCAGCTCACCCCCCGGGAGGGGAAATAATCAGCCCCAGCATTTT
CDR3 protein: CASSPPGRGNNQPQHF

J gene: TRBJ2-2
clone size: -
D gene: -
V gene: TRBV18
CDR3 DNA: TGTGCCAGCTCACCACCCGGGGGAACCGGGGAGCTGTTTTTT
CDR3 protein: CASSPPGGTGELFF

J gene: TRBJ2-1
clone size: few
D gene: TRBD2
V gene: TRBV2
CDR3 DNA: TGTGCCAGCAGCCCGGGACTAGCGGGAGAAGATAATGAGCAGTTCTTC
CDR3 protein: CASSPGLAGEDNEQFF

J gene: TRBJ1-2
clone size: -
D gene: -
V gene: TRBV24-1
CDR3 DNA: TGTGCCACCAGTGCCGGTCGGCTAGGAGGCTACACCTTC
CDR3 protein: CATSAGRLGGYTF

J gene: TRBJ2-3
clone size: -
D gene: -
V gene: TRBV7-3
CDR3 DNA: TGTGCCAGCAGCTTAAGCAACAGGGCTGGAGATACGCAGTATTTT
CDR3 protein: CASSLSNRAGDTQYF

J gene: TRBJ1-6
clone size: -
D gene: -
V gene: TRBV28
CDR3 DNA: TGTGCCAGCAGTCTACGTCTGGCGGACAGACGAAAATTCACCCTCCACTTT
CDR3 protein: CASSLRLADRRKFTLHF

J gene: TRBJ1-1
clone size: -
D gene: -
V gene: TRBV28
CDR3 DNA: TGTGCCAGCAGAGAGGGCCCGAACACTGAAGCTTTCTTT
CDR3 protein: CASREGPNTEAFF

J gene: TRBJ2-1
clone size: -
D gene: TRBD1
V gene: TRBV27
CDR3 DNA: TGTGCCAGCAGTATCAGGGGGCTGAATGAGCAGTTCTTC
CDR3 protein: CASSIRGLNEQFF

J gene: TRBJ2-4
clone size: -
D gene: TRBD2
V gene: TRBV12-5
CDR3 DNA: TGTGCTAGTGGTTTTTTCCCCTCGGGAGTAGCGGGGGGGCCGGCCAAAAACATTCAGTACTTC
CDR3 protein: CASGFFPSGVAGGPAKNIQYF

J gene: TRBJ1-3
clone size: few
D gene: -
V gene: TRBV2
CDR3 DNA: TGTGCCAGCAGTGAAGAGGATATAGCTCCCTCTGGAAACACCATATATTTT
CDR3 protein: CASSEEDIAPSGNTIYF

J gene: TRBJ2-3
clone size: -
D gene: -
V gene: TRBV9
CDR3 DNA: TGTGCCAGCAGCCCCCTCTTGCGCGGGGGCACAGATACGCAGTATTTT
CDR3 protein: CASSPLLRGGTDTQYF

J gene: TRBJ2-1
clone size: -
D gene: -
V gene: TRBV7-9
CDR3 DNA: TGTGCCAGCAGCGGGACTGCAGGTACGGTGAGCAATGAGCAGTTCTTC
CDR3 protein: CASSGTAGTVSNEQFF

J gene: TRBJ1-1
clone size: -
D gene: -
V gene: TRBV30
CDR3 DNA: TGTGCCTGGAGTGTACCTGGCTCAATGAACACTGAAGCTTTCTTT
CDR3 protein: CAWSVPGSMNTEAFF

J gene: TRBJ1-5
clone size: -
D gene: TRBD1
V gene: TRBV4-2
CDR3 DNA: TGTGCCAGCAGCCAAGATGACAGGGCCCAATGGAGCAATCAGCCCCAGCATTTT
CDR3 protein: CASSQDDRAQWSNQPQHF

J gene: TRBJ2-7
clone size: -
D gene: TRBD1
V gene: TRBV30
CDR3 DNA: TGTGCCTGGAGTGTACTTTTGACAGGGCCCACCTACGAGCAGTACTTC
CDR3 protein: CAWSVLLTGPTYEQYF

J gene: TRBJ1-2
clone size: -
D gene: TRBD1
V gene: TRBV7-2
CDR3 DNA: TGTGCCAGCAGCCCCAACTTTTCAGGGGGCCATGGCTACACCTTC
CDR3 protein: CASSPNFSGGHGYTF

J gene: TRBJ2-1
clone size: once
D gene: TRBD2
V gene: TRBV19
CDR3 DNA: TGTGCCAGTAGTCCCCCTAGGACTAGCTTCAATGAGCAGTTCTTC
CDR3 protein: CASSPPRTSFNEQFF

J gene: TRBJ2-2
clone size: -
D gene: TRBD2
V gene: TRBV27
CDR3 DNA: TGTGCCAGCAGTTTACGTGGACTAGCGGGAGTTTGGGCGAACACCGGGGAGCTGTTTTTT
CDR3 protein: CASSLRGLAGVWANTGELFF

J gene: TRBJ2-3
clone size: -
D gene: TRBD2
V gene: TRBV9
CDR3 DNA: TGTGCCAGCAGCGTCCGCGCTAGCGGGGCGCAGTATTTT
CDR3 protein: CASSVRASGAQYF

J gene: TRBJ2-7
clone size: -
D gene: TRBD1
V gene: TRBV27
CDR3 DNA: TGTGCCAGCAGTTTGGGGACAGTTAACTACGAGCAGTACTTC
CDR3 protein: CASSLGTVNYEQYF

J gene: TRBJ1-2
clone size: -
D gene: TRBD1
V gene: TRBV6-2/TRBV6-3
CDR3 DNA: TGTGCCAGCAGTCGTCCGGGACAGGGGAACTATGGCTACACCTTC
CDR3 protein: CASSRPGQGNYGYTF

J gene: TRBJ1-5
clone size: -
D gene: -
V gene: TRBV28
CDR3 DNA: TGTGCCAGCAGTTTTCTTCGGGGGATGGGTCAGCCCCAGCATTTT
CDR3 protein: CASSFLRGMGQPQHF

J gene: TRBJ1-1
clone size: -
D gene: -
V gene: TRBV28
CDR3 DNA: TGTGCCAGCAGTCCCGGGATAGCTGAAGCTTTCTTT
CDR3 protein: CASSPGIAEAFF

J gene: TRBJ2-5
clone size: -
D gene: TRBD2
V gene: TRBV7-2
CDR3 DNA: TGTGCCAGCAGCCCGCGACTAGCGGATTGGGAGACCCAGTACTTC
CDR3 protein: CASSPRLADWETQYF

J gene: TRBJ1-4
clone size: -
D gene: -
V gene: TRBV28
CDR3 DNA: TGTGCCAGCAGTTTAGGAGGGCTCGGGGAAAAACTGTTTTTT
CDR3 protein: CASSLGGLGEKLFF

J gene: TRBJ1-1
clone size: -
D gene: TRBD1
V gene: TRBV5-4
CDR3 DNA: TGTGCCAGCAGCTTGGCCAAAACAGGGGGGACTGAAGCTTTCTTT
CDR3 protein: CASSLAKTGGTEAFF

J gene: TRBJ1-4
clone size: -
D gene: -
V gene: TRBV18
CDR3 DNA: TGTGCCAGCTCACCACCCGGGATAAAGGAGGAAAAACTGTTTTTT
CDR3 protein: CASSPPGIKEEKLFF

J gene: TRBJ1-1
clone size: -
D gene: TRBD1
V gene: TRBV30
CDR3 DNA: TGTGCCTGGAGTGCCGACAGGGGAGGTGAAGCTTTCTTT
CDR3 protein: CAWSADRGGEAFF

J gene: TRBJ1-2
clone size: -
D gene: -
V gene: TRBV27
CDR3 DNA: TGTGCCGGCGACACGGGAGGCTACACCTTC
CDR3 protein: CAGDTGGYTF

J gene: TRBJ2-5
clone size: -
D gene: TRBD1
V gene: TRBV5-8
CDR3 DNA: TGTGCCAGCAGCTTGGGCTGGACAGGGTCAACAGAGACCCAGTACTTC
CDR3 protein: CASSLGWTGSTETQYF

J gene: TRBJ1-2
clone size: -
D gene: TRBD1
V gene: TRBV27
CDR3 DNA: TGTGCCAGCAGTCTGGACAGGGTTACCGGCTACACCTTC
CDR3 protein: CASSLDRVTGYTF

J gene: TRBJ2-7
clone size: few
D gene: TRBD1
V gene: TRBV7-9
CDR3 DNA: TGTGCCAGCAGCTCCGAATCGGGACAGCTTCACTACGAGCAGTACTTC
CDR3 protein: CASSSESGQLHYEQYF

J gene: TRBJ1-4
clone size: -
D gene: TRBD1
V gene: TRBV28
CDR3 DNA: TGTGCCAGCAGTTTGACAGGGGCGAATGAAAAACTGTTTTTT
CDR3 protein: CASSLTGANEKLFF

J gene: TRBJ1-1
clone size: -
D gene: -
V gene: TRBV9
CDR3 DNA: TGTGCCAGCAGCCTTAGCCTATCGAACACTGAAGCTTTCTTT
CDR3 protein: CASSLSLSNTEAFF

J gene: TRBJ2-1
clone size: -
D gene: TRBD2
V gene: TRBV3-1/TRBV3-2
CDR3 DNA: TGTGCCAGCAGCCTCGGGACTAGCGCCTACAATGAGCAGTTCTTC
CDR3 protein: CASSLGTSAYNEQFF

J gene: TRBJ2-1
clone size: -
D gene: -
V gene: TRBV27
CDR3 DNA: TGTGCCAGCAGTTCCCCCCGCCAGGGGGGTGAGCAGTTCTTC
CDR3 protein: CASSSPRQGGEQFF

J gene: TRBJ2-7
clone size: -
D gene: TRBD1
V gene: TRBV28
CDR3 DNA: TGTGCCAGCAGCTTACAGGGGACGTCTGACGAGCAGTACTTC
CDR3 protein: CASSLQGTSDEQYF

J gene: TRBJ1-5
clone size: -
D gene: -
V gene: TRBV12-5
CDR3 DNA: TGTGCTAGTGGTTTGGTATACAGGCCCCAGCATTTT
CDR3 protein: CASGLVYRPQHF

J gene: TRBJ2-4
clone size: -
D gene: -
V gene: TRBV28
CDR3 DNA: TGTGCCAGTACGTCCCAGGGGGGCAATTTTCGAAACATTCAGTACTTC
CDR3 protein: CASTSQGGNFRNIQYF

J gene: TRBJ2-4
clone size: -
D gene: -
V gene: TRBV15
CDR3 DNA: TGTGCCACCAGCATGTACAGGGAGTCGGCCAAAAACATTCAGTACTTC
CDR3 protein: CATSMYRESAKNIQYF

J gene: TRBJ2-2
clone size: once
D gene: TRBD2
V gene: TRBV7-9
CDR3 DNA: TGTGCCAGCAGCTCGACTAGCGGGATTTCCCCCGGGGAGCTGTTTTTT
CDR3 protein: CASSSTSGISPGELFF

J gene: TRBJ2-7
clone size: -
D gene: -
V gene: TRBV5-5
CDR3 DNA: TGTGCCAGCAGCTTGGCCCCCCAGGGCTACTACGAGCAGTACTTC
CDR3 protein: CASSLAPQGYYEQYF

J gene: TRBJ2-5
clone size: -
D gene: TRBD1
V gene: TRBV29-1
CDR3 DNA: TGCAGCGTTGAACCCACAGGGGGCCTAGAGACCCAGTACTTC
CDR3 protein: CSVEPTGGLETQYF

J gene: TRBJ1-2
clone size: -
D gene: -
V gene: TRBV29-1
CDR3 DNA: TGCAGCGTTGACGTCAGCGGGGGCGGCTACACCTTC
CDR3 protein: CSVDVSGGGYTF

J gene: TRBJ1-2
clone size: -
D gene: -
V gene: TRBV7-3
CDR3 DNA: TGTGCCAGCAGCTCTGGGGAGGTGGGCTATGGCTACACCTTC
CDR3 protein: CASSSGEVGYGYTF